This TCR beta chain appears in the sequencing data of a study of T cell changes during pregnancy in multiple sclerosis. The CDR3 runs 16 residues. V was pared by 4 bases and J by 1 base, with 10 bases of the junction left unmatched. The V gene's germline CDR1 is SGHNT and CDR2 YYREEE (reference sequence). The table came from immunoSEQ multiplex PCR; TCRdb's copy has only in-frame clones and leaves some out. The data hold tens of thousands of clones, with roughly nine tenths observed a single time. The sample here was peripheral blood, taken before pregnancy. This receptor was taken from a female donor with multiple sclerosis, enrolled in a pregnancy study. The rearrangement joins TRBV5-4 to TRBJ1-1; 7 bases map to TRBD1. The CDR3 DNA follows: TGTGCCAGCAGCCCCGGGACAGCCCTAAGGAACACTGAAGCTTTCTTT. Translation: CASSPGTALRNTEAFF.